These T cell receptor beta chains were read from a single sample in a study of T-cell reconstitution after alpha-beta-depleted transplantation in children. TCRdb re-called the PCR reads with MiXCR, one entry per CDR3 protein. The repertoire holds roughly 790,000 distinct CDR3 sequences, around 17% seen once, with 5% in the top ten. Sequenced here: PBMCs, mostly from graft donor cells, sampled 360 days after TCRalphabeta/CD19-depleted stem cell transplant. These receptors originate from a male patient under 18 who had a stem cell transplant for acute lymphoblastic leukemia, so the T cells may come from the graft donor. The CDR3 runs from the conserved cysteine through the conserved F or W. Each record gives: V gene, J gene, clone size, D gene, CDR3 DNA, CDR3 protein. D genes are given only for firm matches. Expanded clones are given a class, and other clones once, few, many or no size at all.

v_gene: TRBV6-1; j_gene: TRBJ2-1; abundance: NA; d_gene: NA; CDR3nt: TGTGCCAGCAGCCCCGACTGGGCCTACAATGAGCAGTTCTTC; CDR3aa: CASSPDWAYNEQFF
v_gene: TRBV13; j_gene: TRBJ2-7; abundance: few; d_gene: NA; CDR3nt: TGTGCCAGCAGCTTAGGGCGCGGCCGATCGGGCGTCTACGAGCAGTACTTC; CDR3aa: CASSLGRGRSGVYEQYF
v_gene: TRBV15; j_gene: TRBJ1-2; abundance: few; d_gene: TRBD1; CDR3nt: TGTGCCACCAGCAGAGATTCGGCAGGGGGAAACTATGGCTACACCTTC; CDR3aa: CATSRDSAGGNYGYTF
v_gene: TRBV5-1; j_gene: TRBJ2-5; abundance: NA; d_gene: NA; CDR3nt: TGCGCCAGCAGCCGACGGGAACTAGGCCAAGAGACCCAGTACTTC; CDR3aa: CASSRRELGQETQYF
v_gene: TRBV7-6; j_gene: TRBJ2-3; abundance: NA; d_gene: TRBD2; CDR3nt: TGTGCCAGCAGCTCCTCCGTCTCCAGCGGGGGGGTAGATACGCAGTATTTT; CDR3aa: CASSSSVSSGGVDTQYF
v_gene: TRBV7-9; j_gene: TRBJ2-7; abundance: few; d_gene: TRBD1; CDR3nt: TGTGCCAGCAGCGTGGGACAGGGGGAGTACGAGCAGTACTTC; CDR3aa: CASSVGQGEYEQYF
v_gene: TRBV4-1; j_gene: TRBJ2-3; abundance: NA; d_gene: TRBD2; CDR3nt: TGCGCCAGCAGCCTCCTGCTAGCGGGGTCAGATACGCAGTATTTT; CDR3aa: CASSLLLAGSDTQYF
v_gene: TRBV5-1; j_gene: TRBJ2-7; abundance: many; d_gene: TRBD1; CDR3nt: TGCGCCAGCAGCTTACAGACAGGGGGCCTCGACGAGCAGTACTTC; CDR3aa: CASSLQTGGLDEQYF
v_gene: TRBV29-1; j_gene: TRBJ2-7; abundance: NA; d_gene: NA; CDR3nt: TGCAGCGTTGCCCCGACGCATACAGCCTACGAGCAGTACTTC; CDR3aa: CSVAPTHTAYEQYF
v_gene: TRBV15; j_gene: TRBJ2-7; abundance: many; d_gene: TRBD2; CDR3nt: TGTGCCACCAGACCCATGACTAGCGGGTTGTACGAGCAGTACTTC; CDR3aa: CATRPMTSGLYEQYF
v_gene: TRBV20-1; j_gene: TRBJ2-1; abundance: few; d_gene: NA; CDR3nt: TGCAGTGCTAGAGAGGCCGTAGATGAGCAGTTCTTC; CDR3aa: CSAREAVDEQFF
v_gene: TRBV10-1; j_gene: TRBJ2-5; abundance: few; d_gene: TRBD2; CDR3nt: TGCGCCAGCGGTAGCGGGAGTGCGGAGACCCAGTACTTC; CDR3aa: CASGSGSAETQYF
v_gene: TRBV5-1; j_gene: TRBJ2-5; abundance: NA; d_gene: NA; CDR3nt: TGCGCCAGCAGTTCCATCGGACGGCTCAAGTGGACCCAGTACTTC; CDR3aa: CASSSIGRLKWTQYF
v_gene: TRBV27; j_gene: TRBJ2-1; abundance: NA; d_gene: TRBD2; CDR3nt: TGTGCCAGCAGGCTAGCGGTGGCCAATGAGCAGTTCTTC; CDR3aa: CASRLAVANEQFF
v_gene: TRBV11-2; j_gene: TRBJ2-1; abundance: NA; d_gene: TRBD2; CDR3nt: TGTGCCAGCAGCTTAATGATGGCGGGAGTCTACAATGAGCAGTTCTTC; CDR3aa: CASSLMMAGVYNEQFF
v_gene: TRBV25-1; j_gene: TRBJ1-1; abundance: NA; d_gene: NA; CDR3nt: TGTGCCAGCAGTGCGAAGGGAAACACTGAAGCTTTCTTT; CDR3aa: CASSAKGNTEAFF
v_gene: TRBV9; j_gene: TRBJ2-2; abundance: NA; d_gene: NA; CDR3nt: TGTGCCAGCAGCGCGCGACTTTCAGGGGAGCTGTTTTTT; CDR3aa: CASSARLSGELFF
v_gene: TRBV29-1; j_gene: TRBJ2-1; abundance: many; d_gene: NA; CDR3nt: TGCAGCGTTGTGAGTTGGGCAGGCCCCTACAATGAGCAGTTCTTC; CDR3aa: CSVVSWAGPYNEQFF